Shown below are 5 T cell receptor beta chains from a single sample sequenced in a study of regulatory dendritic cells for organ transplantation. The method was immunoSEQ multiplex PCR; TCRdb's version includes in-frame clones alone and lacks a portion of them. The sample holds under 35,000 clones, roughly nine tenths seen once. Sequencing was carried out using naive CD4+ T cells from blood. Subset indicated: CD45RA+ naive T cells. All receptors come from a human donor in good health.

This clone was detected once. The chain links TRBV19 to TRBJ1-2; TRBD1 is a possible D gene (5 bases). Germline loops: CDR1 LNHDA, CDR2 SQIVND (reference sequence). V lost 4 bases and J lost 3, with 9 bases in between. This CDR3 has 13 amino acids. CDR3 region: CASSSRGDYGYTF. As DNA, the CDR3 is TGTGCCAGTAGTAGCCGGGGGGACTATGGCTACACCTTC.

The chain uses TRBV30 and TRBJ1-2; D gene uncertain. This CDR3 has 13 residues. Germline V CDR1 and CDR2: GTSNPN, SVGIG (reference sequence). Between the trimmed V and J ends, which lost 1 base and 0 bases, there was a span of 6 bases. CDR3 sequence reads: CAWSETTNYGYTF. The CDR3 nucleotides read TGTGCCTGGAGTGAAACAACTAACTATGGCTACACCTTC.

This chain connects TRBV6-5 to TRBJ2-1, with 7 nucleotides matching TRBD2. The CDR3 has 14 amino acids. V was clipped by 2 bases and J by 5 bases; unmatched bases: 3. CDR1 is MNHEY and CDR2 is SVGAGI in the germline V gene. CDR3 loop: CASSYPRGDNEQFF. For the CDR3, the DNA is TGTGCCAGCAGTTACCCCCGGGGGGACAATGAGCAGTTCTTC.

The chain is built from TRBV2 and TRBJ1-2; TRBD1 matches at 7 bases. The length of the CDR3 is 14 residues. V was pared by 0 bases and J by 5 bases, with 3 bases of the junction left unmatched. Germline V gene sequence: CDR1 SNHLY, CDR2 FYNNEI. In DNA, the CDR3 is TGTGCCAGCAGTGAAGCGACAGGGCCTTATGGCTACACCTTC. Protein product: CASSEATGPYGYTF. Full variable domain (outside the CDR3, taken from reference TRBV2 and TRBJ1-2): EPEVTQTPSHQVTQMGQEVILRCVPISNHLYFYWYRQILGQKVEFLVSFYNNEISEKSEIFDDQFSVERPDGSNFTLKIRSTKLEDSAMYFCASSEATGPYGYTFGSGTRLTVV.

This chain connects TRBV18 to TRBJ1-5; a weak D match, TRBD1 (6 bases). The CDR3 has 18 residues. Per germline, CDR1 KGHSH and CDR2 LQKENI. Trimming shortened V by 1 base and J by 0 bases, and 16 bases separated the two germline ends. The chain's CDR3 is CASSPRDGGTNSNQPQHF. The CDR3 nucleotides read TGTGCCAGCTCACCACGGGATGGGGGGACAAATAGCAATCAGCCCCAGCATTTT.